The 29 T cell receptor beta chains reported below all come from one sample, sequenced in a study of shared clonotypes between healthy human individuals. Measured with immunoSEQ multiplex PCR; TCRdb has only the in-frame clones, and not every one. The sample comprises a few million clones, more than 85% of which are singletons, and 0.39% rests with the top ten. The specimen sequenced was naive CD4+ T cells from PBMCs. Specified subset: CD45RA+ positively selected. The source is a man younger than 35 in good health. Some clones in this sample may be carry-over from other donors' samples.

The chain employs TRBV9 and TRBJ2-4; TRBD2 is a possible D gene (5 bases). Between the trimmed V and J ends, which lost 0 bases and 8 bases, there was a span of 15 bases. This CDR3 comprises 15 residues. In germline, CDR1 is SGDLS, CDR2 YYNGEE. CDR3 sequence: CASSVAEGFRHIQYF. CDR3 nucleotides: TGTGCCAGCAGCGTAGCTGAGGGCTTCAGGCACATTCAGTACTTC.

The CDR3 sequence is CASSPRAAGDTQYF. The CDR3 DNA reads as TGTGCCAGCAGCCCCAGGGCTGCTGGGGATACGCAGTATTTT. The V and J genes are TRBV25-1 and TRBJ2-3, with D possibly TRBD1 on 5 matching bases. Germline assignment: CDR1 MGHDK and CDR2 SYGVNS. V was trimmed by 6 bases and J by 6 bases, leaving 16 bases between them. The CDR3 has 14 residues.

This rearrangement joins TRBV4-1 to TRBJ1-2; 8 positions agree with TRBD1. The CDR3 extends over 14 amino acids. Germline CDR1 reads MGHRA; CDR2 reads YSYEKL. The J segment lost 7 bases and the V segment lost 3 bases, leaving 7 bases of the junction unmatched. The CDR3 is CASSQDRTGRGYTF. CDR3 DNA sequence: TGCGCCAGCAGCCAGGATCGGACAGGGCGTGGCTACACCTTC.

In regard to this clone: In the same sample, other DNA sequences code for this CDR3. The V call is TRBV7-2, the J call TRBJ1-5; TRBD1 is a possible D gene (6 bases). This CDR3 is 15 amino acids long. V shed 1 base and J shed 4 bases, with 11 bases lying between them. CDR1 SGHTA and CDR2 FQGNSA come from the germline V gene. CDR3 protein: CASSLVQGGNQPQHF. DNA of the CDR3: TGTGCCAGCAGCTTAGTACAGGGAGGTAATCAGCCCCAGCATTTT.

The CDR3 nucleotides are TGTGCCAGCAGCGTAGGAGAGGGGTTGAGAAATGGAAACACCATATATTTT. Translated, it gives CASSVGEGLRNGNTIYF. The rearrangement joins TRBV9 to TRBJ1-3; possible D gene TRBD1, 5 bases. Germline lookup yields CDR1 SGDLS and CDR2 YYNGEE. This CDR3 has 17 residues. Trimming shortened V by 0 bases and J by 3 bases, and 16 bases separated the two germline ends.

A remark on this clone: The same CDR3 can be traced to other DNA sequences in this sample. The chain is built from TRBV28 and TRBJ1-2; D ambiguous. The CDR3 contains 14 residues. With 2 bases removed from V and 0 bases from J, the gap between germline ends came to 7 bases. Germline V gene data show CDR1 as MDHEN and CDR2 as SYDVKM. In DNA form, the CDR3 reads TGTGCCAGCAGTTTAACTGGCCCTAACTATGGCTACACCTTC. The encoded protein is CASSLTGPNYGYTF.

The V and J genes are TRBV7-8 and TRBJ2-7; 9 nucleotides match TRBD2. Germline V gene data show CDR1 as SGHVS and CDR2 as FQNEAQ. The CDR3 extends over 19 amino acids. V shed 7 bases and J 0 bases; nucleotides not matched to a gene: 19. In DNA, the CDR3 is TGTGCCAGCATTTCGTCCATGGCGGGAGGGCGGGTGAGCTCCTACGAGCAGTACTTC. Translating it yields CASISSMAGGRVSSYEQYF.

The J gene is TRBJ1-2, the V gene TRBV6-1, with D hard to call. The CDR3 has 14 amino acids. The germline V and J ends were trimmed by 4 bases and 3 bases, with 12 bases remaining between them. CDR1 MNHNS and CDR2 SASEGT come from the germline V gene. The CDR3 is CASSVRYADYGYTF. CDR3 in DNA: TGTGCCAGCAGTGTCCGATATGCAGACTATGGCTACACCTTC.

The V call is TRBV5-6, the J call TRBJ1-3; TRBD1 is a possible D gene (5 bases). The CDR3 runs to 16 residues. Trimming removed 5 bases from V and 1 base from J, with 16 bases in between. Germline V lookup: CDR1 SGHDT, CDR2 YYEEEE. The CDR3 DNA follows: TGTGCCAGCAGGATTGGAGGGGAGGTATCTGGAAACACCATATATTTT. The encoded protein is CASRIGGEVSGNTIYF.

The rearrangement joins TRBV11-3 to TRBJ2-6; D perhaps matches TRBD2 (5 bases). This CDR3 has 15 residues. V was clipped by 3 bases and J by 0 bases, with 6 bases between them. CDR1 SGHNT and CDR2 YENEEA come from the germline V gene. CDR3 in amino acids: CASSFGGSGANVLTF. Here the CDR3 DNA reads TGTGCCAGCAGCTTCGGAGGCTCTGGGGCCAACGTCCTGACTTTC.

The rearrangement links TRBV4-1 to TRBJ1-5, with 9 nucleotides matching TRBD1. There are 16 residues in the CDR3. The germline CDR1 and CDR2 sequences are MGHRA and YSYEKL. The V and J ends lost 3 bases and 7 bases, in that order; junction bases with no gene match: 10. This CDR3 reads CASSHTPGQGRQPQHF. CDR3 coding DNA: TGCGCCAGCAGCCATACACCGGGACAGGGAAGACAGCCCCAGCATTTT.

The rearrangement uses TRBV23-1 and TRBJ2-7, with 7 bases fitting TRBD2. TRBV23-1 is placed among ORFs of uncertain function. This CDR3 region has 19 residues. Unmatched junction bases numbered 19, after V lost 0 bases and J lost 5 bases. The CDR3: CASSQSGGRGRPLIHEQYF. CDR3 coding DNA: TGCGCCAGCAGTCAATCCGGTGGGAGGGGCCGACCCCTAATCCACGAGCAGTACTTC.

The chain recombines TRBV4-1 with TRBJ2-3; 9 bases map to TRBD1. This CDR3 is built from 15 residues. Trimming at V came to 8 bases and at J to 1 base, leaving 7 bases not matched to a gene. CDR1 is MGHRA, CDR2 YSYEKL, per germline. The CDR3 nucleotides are TGCGCCAGCGGACAGGGGTCCCCCCGCACAGATACGCAGTATTTT. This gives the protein CASGQGSPRTDTQYF.

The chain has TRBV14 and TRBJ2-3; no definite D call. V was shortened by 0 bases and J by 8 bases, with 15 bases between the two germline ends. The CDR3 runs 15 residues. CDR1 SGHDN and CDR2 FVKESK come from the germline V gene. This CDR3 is CASSQDLPRAPTQYF. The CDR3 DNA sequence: TGTGCCAGCAGCCAAGATTTACCCCGGGCCCCTACGCAGTATTTT. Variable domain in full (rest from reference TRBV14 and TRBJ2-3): EAGVTQFPSHSVIEKGQTVTLRCDPISGHDNLYWYRRVMGKEIKFLLHFVKESKQDESGMPNNRFLAERTGGTYSTLKVQPAELEDSGVYFCASSQDLPRAPTQYFGPGTRLTVL.

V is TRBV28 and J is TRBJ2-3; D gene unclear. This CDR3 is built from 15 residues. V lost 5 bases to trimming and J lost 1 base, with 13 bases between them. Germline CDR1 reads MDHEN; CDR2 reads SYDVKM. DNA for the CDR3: TGTGCCAGCAGTCAGGTCTCTGGGGGCACAGATACGCAGTATTTT. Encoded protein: CASSQVSGGTDTQYF.

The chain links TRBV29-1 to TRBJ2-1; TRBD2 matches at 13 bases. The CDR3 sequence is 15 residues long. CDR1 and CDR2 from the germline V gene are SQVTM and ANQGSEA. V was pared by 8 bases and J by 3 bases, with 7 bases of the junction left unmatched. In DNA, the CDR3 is TGCAGCTCGTGGACTAGCGGGAGAAACTACAATGAGCAGTTCTTC. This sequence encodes CSSWTSGRNYNEQFF.

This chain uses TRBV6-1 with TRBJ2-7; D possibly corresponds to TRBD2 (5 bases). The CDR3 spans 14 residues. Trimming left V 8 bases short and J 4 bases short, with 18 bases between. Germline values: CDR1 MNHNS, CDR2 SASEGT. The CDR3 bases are TGTGCCAGCGGCCGGGGAGTCAGGTCGTACGAGCAGTACTTC. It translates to CASGRGVRSYEQYF.

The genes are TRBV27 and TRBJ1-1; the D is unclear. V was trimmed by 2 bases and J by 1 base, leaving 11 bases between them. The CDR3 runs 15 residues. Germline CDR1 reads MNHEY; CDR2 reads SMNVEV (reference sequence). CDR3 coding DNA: TGTGCCAGCAGTTTAGCGGGCGTTCCGAACACTGAAGCTTTCTTT. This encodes CASSLAGVPNTEAFF.

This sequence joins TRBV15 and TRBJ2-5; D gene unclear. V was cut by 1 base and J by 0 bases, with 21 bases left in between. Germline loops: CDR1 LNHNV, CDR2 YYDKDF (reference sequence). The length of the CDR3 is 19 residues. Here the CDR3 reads CATSRVGSSILQYQETQYF. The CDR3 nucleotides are TGTGCCACCAGCAGAGTAGGCAGCAGCATTCTTCAGTACCAAGAGACCCAGTACTTC.

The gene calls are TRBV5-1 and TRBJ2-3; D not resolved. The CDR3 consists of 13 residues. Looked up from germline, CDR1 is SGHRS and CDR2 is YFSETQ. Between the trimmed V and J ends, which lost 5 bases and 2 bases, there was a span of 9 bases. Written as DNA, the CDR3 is TGCGCCAGCAGAAAAACGGTCACAGATACGCAGTATTTT. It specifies CASRKTVTDTQYF.

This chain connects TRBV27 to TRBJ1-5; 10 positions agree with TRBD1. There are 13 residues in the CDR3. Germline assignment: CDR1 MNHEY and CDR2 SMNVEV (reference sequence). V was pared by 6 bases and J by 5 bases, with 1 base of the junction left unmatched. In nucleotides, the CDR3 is TGTGCCAGCAGGGGGACAGGGGATCAGCCCCAGCATTTT. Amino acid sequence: CASRGTGDQPQHF.

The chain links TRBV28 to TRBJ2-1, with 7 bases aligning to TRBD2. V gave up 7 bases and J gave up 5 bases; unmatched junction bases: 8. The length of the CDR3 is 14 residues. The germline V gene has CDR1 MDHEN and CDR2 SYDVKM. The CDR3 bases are TGTGCCAGCAAATTCGGGGGGTCGCACAATGAGCAGTTCTTC. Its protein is CASKFGGSHNEQFF.

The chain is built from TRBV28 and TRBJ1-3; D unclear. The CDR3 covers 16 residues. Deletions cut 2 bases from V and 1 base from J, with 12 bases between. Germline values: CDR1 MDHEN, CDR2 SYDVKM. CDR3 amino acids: CASSLGGSGSGNTIYF. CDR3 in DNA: TGTGCCAGCAGTTTAGGCGGTTCCGGTTCTGGAAACACCATATATTTT. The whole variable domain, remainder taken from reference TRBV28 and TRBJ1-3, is DVKVTQSSRYLVKRTGEKVFLECVQDMDHENMFWYRQDPGLGLRLIYFSYDVKMKEKGDIPEGYSVSREKKERFSLILESASTNQTSMYLCASSLGGSGSGNTIYFGEGSWLTVV.

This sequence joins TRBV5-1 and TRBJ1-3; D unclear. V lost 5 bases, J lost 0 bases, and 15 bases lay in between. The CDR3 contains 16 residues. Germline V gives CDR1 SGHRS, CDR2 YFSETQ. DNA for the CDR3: TGCGCCAGCAGTCCGGAACAGACGAGCTCTGGAAACACCATATATTTT. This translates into CASSPEQTSSGNTIYF.

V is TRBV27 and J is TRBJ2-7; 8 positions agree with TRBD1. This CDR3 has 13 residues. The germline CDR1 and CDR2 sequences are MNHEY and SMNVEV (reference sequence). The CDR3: CATRDRNSYEQYF. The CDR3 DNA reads TGTGCTACCCGGGACAGGAACTCCTACGAGCAGTACTTC.

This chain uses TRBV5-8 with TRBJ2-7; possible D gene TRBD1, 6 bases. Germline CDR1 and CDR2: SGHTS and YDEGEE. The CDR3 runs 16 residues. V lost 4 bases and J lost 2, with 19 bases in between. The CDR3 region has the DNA TGTGCCAGCAGCCAGTCCGGGACACGTGCGACCTACGAGCAGTACTTC. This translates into CASSQSGTRATYEQYF. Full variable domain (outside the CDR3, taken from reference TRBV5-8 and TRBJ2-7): EAGVTQSPTHLIKTRGQQATLRCSPISGHTSVYWYQQALGLGLQFLLWYDEGEERNRGNFPPRFSGRQFPNYSSELNVNALELEDSALYLCASSQSGTRATYEQYFGPGTRLTVT.

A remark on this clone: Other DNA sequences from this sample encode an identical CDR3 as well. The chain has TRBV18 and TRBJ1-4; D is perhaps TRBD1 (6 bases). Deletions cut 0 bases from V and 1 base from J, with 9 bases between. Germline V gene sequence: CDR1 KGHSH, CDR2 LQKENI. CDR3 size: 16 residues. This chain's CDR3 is CASSPPEGVTNEKLFF. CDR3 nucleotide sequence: TGTGCCAGCTCACCACCGGAGGGGGTAACTAATGAAAAACTGTTTTTT. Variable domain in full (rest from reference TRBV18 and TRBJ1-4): NAGVMQNPRHLVRRRGQEARLRCSPMKGHSHVYWYRQLPEEGLKFMVYLQKENIIDESGMPKERFSAEFPKEGPSILRIQQVVRGDSAAYFCASSPPEGVTNEKLFFGSGTQLSVL.

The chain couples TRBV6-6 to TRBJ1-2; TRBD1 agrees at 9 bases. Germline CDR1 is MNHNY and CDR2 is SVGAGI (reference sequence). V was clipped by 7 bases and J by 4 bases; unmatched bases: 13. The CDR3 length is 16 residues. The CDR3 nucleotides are TGTGCCAGCACCCCTGGTCTGACAGGGGGAGCCTATGGCTACACCTTC. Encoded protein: CASTPGLTGGAYGYTF.

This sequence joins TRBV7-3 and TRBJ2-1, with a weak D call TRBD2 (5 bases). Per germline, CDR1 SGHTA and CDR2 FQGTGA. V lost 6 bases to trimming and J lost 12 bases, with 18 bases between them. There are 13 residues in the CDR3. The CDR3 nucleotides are TGTGCCAGCAGTTACACTAGTTTCGAGAGGCAGTTCTTC. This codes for CASSYTSFERQFF.